Following are 28 T cell receptor beta chains from one sample sequenced in a study of T cells in Graves' hyperthyroidism and ophthalmopathy. TCR beta CDR3 region amplification was performed from RNA transcripts. The study used the HTBI primer set for a first-round RT-PCR of the TCR CDR3. TCRdb redid the calling of the multiplex PCR reads with MiXCR, one entry per CDR3 protein. This table holds roughly 630,000 distinct CDR3 sequences, more than 15% found once. What was sequenced was blood. All receptors derive from a woman in her twenties or thirties with Graves' hyperthyroidism.

This clonotype was detected once. The CDR3 DNA reads TGCAGTGCTAGAGGGACAGGGCGGACCGGGGAGCTGTTTTTT. Protein product: CSARGTGRTGELFF. The V call is TRBV20-1, the J call TRBJ2-2; 8 nucleotides line up with TRBD1. CDR1 and CDR2 from the germline V gene are DFQATT and SNEGSKA (reference sequence). V shed 1 base, J shed 5 bases, and the junction held 3 bases outside the gene matches. The CDR3 spans 14 residues.

This clonotype was picked up one time. J is TRBJ1-1 and V is TRBV30, with no clear D. This CDR3 has 12 amino acids. The ends were cut back, 8 bases at V and 8 bases at J, with 18 bases in the middle. In germline, CDR1 is GTSNPN, CDR2 SVGIG (reference sequence). The CDR3 is CARRNRIREAFF. The CDR3 DNA reads as TGTGCCCGGCGAAATCGGATCCGCGAAGCTTTCTTT.

This clonotype was seen only a few times. The chain couples TRBV6-1 to TRBJ1-2; the match to TRBD1 covers 8 bases. This CDR3 spans 17 amino acids. V shed 8 bases, J shed 0 bases, and the junction held 14 bases outside the gene matches. Germline CDR1 is MNHNS and CDR2 is SASEGT. The CDR3 is CASRTGQGAGANYGYTF. The CDR3 bases are TGTGCCAGCCGGACCGGCCAGGGGGCCGGAGCTAACTATGGCTACACCTTC.

The chain carries TRBV6-5 and TRBJ2-1, with TRBD2 matching 14 bases. The V gene end was trimmed by 0 bases and the J gene end by 5 bases; junction bases not matched to a gene: 6. The CDR3 sequence is 18 residues long. Germline CDR1 reads MNHEY; CDR2 reads SVGAGI. CDR3 amino acids: CASSYSRGTSGRHNEQFF. The CDR3 DNA is TGTGCCAGCAGTTACTCGAGGGGGACTAGCGGGAGACACAATGAGCAGTTCTTC.

This clonotype was detected many times. This chain links TRBV20-1 with TRBJ2-3, with 9 bases fitting TRBD2. The junction had 22 bases not matched to a gene; V was cut back by 5 bases and J by 4 bases. Germline loops: CDR1 DFQATT, CDR2 SNEGSKA (reference sequence). CDR3 length: 19 residues. The CDR3: CSAPRLAGGPTKEPDTQYF. In DNA, the CDR3 is TGCAGTGCTCCCCGTCTCGCGGGAGGGCCGACCAAAGAGCCAGATACGCAGTATTTT.

Only a few counts were recorded for this clonotype. The chain joins TRBV10-3 to TRBJ2-7; D not certain. Germline CDR1 and CDR2: ENHRY and SYGVKD. The CDR3 runs 13 residues. The ends were cut back, 5 bases at V and 2 bases at J, with 10 bases in the middle. This CDR3 is CAISIEITYEQYF. DNA of the CDR3: TGTGCCATCAGTATCGAGATAACCTACGAGCAGTACTTC.

The chain combines TRBV18 with TRBJ2-5; 7 bases fit TRBD2. The CDR3 has 14 amino acids. J gave up 5 bases and V 0 bases, and 3 bases lay outside the gene matches. The germline V gene has CDR1 KGHSH and CDR2 LQKENI. CDR3 DNA: TGTGCCAGCTCACCACCGACTAGCCGGGAGACCCAGTACTTC. It codes for CASSPPTSRETQYF.

This clonotype was detected ten times or more. CDR3 residues: CSATGTDSYEQYF. The CDR3 DNA reads TGCAGTGCCACCGGGACTGACTCCTACGAGCAGTACTTC. The chain employs TRBV20-1 and TRBJ2-7, with D possibly TRBD2 on 6 matching bases. Germline CDR1 and CDR2: DFQATT and SNEGSKA (reference sequence). Trimming removed 6 bases at V and 0 bases at J, with 12 bases between. This CDR3 is 13 amino acids long.

This clonotype was picked up many times. The rearrangement joins TRBV6-1 to TRBJ1-2, with D perhaps TRBD1 (5 bases). The CDR3 is 13 amino acids. From germline, CDR1 is MNHNS and CDR2 SASEGT. Trimming removed 5 bases from V and 4 bases from J, with 11 bases in between. The CDR3 sequence is CASSPRQIYGYTF. Written as DNA, the CDR3 is TGTGCCAGCAGTCCCCGACAGATCTATGGCTACACCTTC.

This chain joins TRBV19 and TRBJ2-1; TRBD2 agrees at 7 bases. Trimming cost V 1 base and J 3 bases; bases outside gene matches: 3. Germline CDR1 LNHDA, CDR2 SQIVND (reference sequence). This CDR3 comprises 15 residues. CDR3 loop: CASSIGGLGYNEQFF. Written as DNA, the CDR3 is TGTGCCAGTAGTATAGGAGGACTAGGCTACAATGAGCAGTTCTTC.

The chain is built from TRBV7-9 and TRBJ2-2; 8 nucleotides align to TRBD2. V shed 3 bases and J 1 base; nucleotides not matched to a gene: 7. CDR1 SEHNR and CDR2 FQNEAQ come from the germline V gene (reference sequence). The CDR3 totals 17 residues. The CDR3 DNA sequence: TGTGCCAGCAGCTTTACGGTAGCGGGATTGAACACCGGGGAGCTGTTTTTT. This sequence encodes CASSFTVAGLNTGELFF.

This clonotype occurred many times. A much larger clone differs from this one at a single base, so this may be a read error. This chain joins TRBV27 and TRBJ2-3; D is uncertain. Germline V lookup: CDR1 MNHEY, CDR2 SMNVEV (reference sequence). Trimming took off 6 bases at V and 4 bases at J, with 5 bases between the two ends. This CDR3 has 11 residues. CDR3 in amino acids: CASRSADTQYF. The CDR3, as DNA: TGTGCCAGCAGGAGCGCAGATACGCAGTATTTT.

The rearrangement uses TRBV7-3 and TRBJ1-2; the D is unclear. The V end was cut by 5 bases, the J end by 3 bases, with 16 bases between. Germline V CDR1 and CDR2: SGHTA, FQGTGA. The length of the CDR3 is 15 residues. The CDR3 reads CASSPQPGSYYGYTF. CDR3 nucleotides: TGTGCCAGCAGCCCTCAGCCGGGATCTTACTATGGCTACACCTTC. Full variable domain (remainder filled in from reference TRBV7-3 and TRBJ1-2): GAGVSQTPSNKVTEKGKYVELRCDPISGHTALYWYRQSLGQGPEFLIYFQGTGAADDSGLPNDRFFAVRPEGSVSTLKIQRTERGDSAVYLCASSPQPGSYYGYTFGSGTRLTVV.

V is TRBV12-5 and J is TRBJ2-2, with unresolved D. There are 14 residues in the CDR3. The germline V gene encodes CDR1 LGHNT and CDR2 FRNRAP. V lost 8 bases to trimming and J lost 3 bases, with 13 bases between them. In nucleotides, the CDR3 is TGTGCTAGTTTACAATGGCAGCACACCGGGGAGCTGTTTTTT. Protein product: CASLQWQHTGELFF.

This clonotype was seen repeatedly, ten times or more. This chain connects TRBV3-1 to TRBJ2-7; 7 bases are shared with TRBD2. CDR1 is LGHDT, CDR2 YNNKEL, per germline (reference sequence). J gave up 2 bases and V 2 bases, and 6 bases lay outside the gene matches. The CDR3 has 15 residues. The CDR3 loop is CASSQWASGTYEQYF. The DNA of the CDR3 is TGTGCCAGCAGCCAATGGGCTAGCGGAACCTACGAGCAGTACTTC.

J is TRBJ2-7 and V is TRBV4-1, with D hard to call. Germline CDR1 MGHRA, CDR2 YSYEKL. This CDR3 has 15 amino acids. Trimming stripped 0 bases from V and 3 bases from J, with 12 bases between. The CDR3: CASSQEGYSSYEQYF. CDR3 DNA sequence: TGCGCCAGCAGCCAAGAGGGATACAGTAGCTACGAGCAGTACTTC.

This chain connects TRBV25-1 to TRBJ2-5; TRBD2 agrees at 14 bases. The V segment lost 2 bases and the J segment 3 bases; nucleotides outside the gene matches: 5. Germline CDR1 reads MGHDK; CDR2 reads SYGVNS. CDR3 length: 17 residues. The CDR3 spells CASSEGGLAGGKETQYF. The CDR3 coding sequence is TGTGCCAGCAGTGAAGGTGGACTAGCGGGAGGAAAAGAGACCCAGTACTTC.

This clonotype has a count of ten or more. The V gene is TRBV3-1, the J gene TRBJ1-1; D gene ambiguous. Looked up from germline, CDR1 is LGHDT and CDR2 is YNNKEL (reference sequence). This CDR3 is built from 15 residues. V gave up 1 base and J gave up 4 bases, with 13 bases separating them. Written as DNA, the CDR3 is TGTGCCAGCAGCCAAGTGCCAAACTCGGTCACTGAAGCTTTCTTT. Amino acids: CASSQVPNSVTEAFF. Complete variable domain (other parts from reference TRBV3-1 and TRBJ1-1): DTAVSQTPKYLVTQMGNDKSIKCEQNLGHDTMYWYKQDSKKFLKIMFSYNNKELIINETVPNRFSPKSPDKAHLNLHINSLELGDSAVYFCASSQVPNSVTEAFFGQGTRLTVV.

The CDR3 reads CASSLGFRGSTNEKLFF. The CDR3 DNA is TGTGCCAGCAGCTTGGGATTCCGGGGGTCAACTAATGAAAAACTGTTTTTT. The rearrangement joins TRBV5-5 to TRBJ1-4, with a weak D call TRBD1 (5 bases). V lost 0 bases, J lost 0 bases, and 12 bases lay in between. Germline loops: CDR1 SGHKS, CDR2 YYEKEE (reference sequence). This CDR3 is built from 17 residues.

This clonotype was observed a handful of times. V is TRBV19 and J is TRBJ1-5; D uncertain. Trimming cost V 7 bases and J 2 bases, with 9 bases left between them. The CDR3 consists of 13 residues. Looked up from germline, CDR1 is LNHDA and CDR2 is SQIVND (reference sequence). The CDR3 reads CASTHVGNQPQHF. The CDR3 DNA reads TGTGCCAGTACCCACGTCGGCAATCAGCCCCAGCATTTT.

This chain links TRBV25-1 with TRBJ2-1; 7 bases are shared with TRBD1. The CDR3 covers 13 residues. V dropped 7 bases and J dropped 4; count of bases not matched to a gene: 4. Germline values: CDR1 MGHDK, CDR2 SYGVNS. In nucleotides, the CDR3 is TGTGCCAGCAACGGACAGGTGTACAATGAGCAGTTCTTC. Its protein is CASNGQVYNEQFF.

This clonotype occurred many times. The gene calls are TRBV6-1 and TRBJ1-2, with D uncertain. V lost 5 bases, J lost 8 bases, and 21 bases lay in between. Germline V gene sequence: CDR1 MNHNS, CDR2 SASEGT. This CDR3 comprises 15 residues. The CDR3 sequence is CASSTLVGGLFGYTF. CDR3 coding DNA: TGTGCCAGCAGTACGCTCGTCGGCGGACTATTCGGCTACACCTTC.

This clonotype was detected many times. The J gene is TRBJ1-5, the V gene TRBV6-2 or TRBV6-3; D gene ambiguous. The CDR3 extends over 14 amino acids. Germline CDR1 and CDR2: MNHEY and SVGEGT. Trimming cost V 2 bases and J 5 bases, with 10 bases left between them. The CDR3 DNA follows: TGTGCCAGCAGTTACAGGGTCCTAGATCAGCCCCAGCATTTT. Its protein is CASSYRVLDQPQHF.

This clonotype was detected ten times or more. V and J are TRBV6-1 and TRBJ1-5, with 7 bases lining up with TRBD1. Germline V CDR1 and CDR2: MNHNS, SASEGT. The CDR3 has 16 residues. The trim removed 3 bases at V and 2 bases at J, leaving 7 bases unmatched. The DNA for the CDR3 is TGTGCCAGCAGTGATCGACAGGGCGGGGGCAATCAGCCCCAGCATTTT. It yields the protein CASSDRQGGGNQPQHF.

The chain carries TRBV29-1 and TRBJ2-1; no definite D call. CDR1 is SQVTM and CDR2 is ANQGSEA in the germline V gene. Trimming shortened V by 7 bases and J by 0 bases, and 13 bases separated the two germline ends. The CDR3 sequence is 14 residues long. DNA for the CDR3: TGCAGCGCCGGGTACTCTAACTCCTACAATGAGCAGTTCTTC. Its translation: CSAGYSNSYNEQFF.

This clonotype was recorded many times. The V and J genes are TRBV5-1 and TRBJ2-2, with 8 positions matching TRBD2. Germline trimming cut 4 bases from V and 1 base from J; bases unmatched to any gene: 6. Germline CDR1 SGHRS, CDR2 YFSETQ. The CDR3 has 16 residues. CDR3 sequence reads: CASSVYSGKNTGELFF. In nucleotides, the CDR3 is TGCGCCAGCAGCGTCTATAGCGGGAAGAACACCGGGGAGCTGTTTTTT.

The table lists this clonotype with a few counts. This rearrangement joins TRBV13 to TRBJ2-5; 8 nucleotides agree with TRBD2. This CDR3 comprises 17 residues. V shed 1 base and J 5 bases; nucleotides not matched to a gene: 12. Germline V gene lookup returns CDR1 PRHDT and CDR2 FYEKMQ (reference sequence). The CDR3 is CASSLDLLAGGEETQYF. CDR3 in DNA: TGTGCCAGCAGCTTAGATCTCCTAGCGGGTGGAGAGGAGACCCAGTACTTC.

This chain links TRBV7-9 with TRBJ2-5; D assignment may be TRBD1 or TRBD2 (5 bases each). V lost 2 bases and J 1 base, leaving 8 bases between the germline ends. The CDR3 runs to 14 residues. Germline V gene data show CDR1 as SEHNR and CDR2 as FQNEAQ (reference sequence). CDR3: CASSLHGTQETQYF. The CDR3 DNA follows: TGTGCCAGCAGCTTACACGGGACCCAAGAGACCCAGTACTTC.